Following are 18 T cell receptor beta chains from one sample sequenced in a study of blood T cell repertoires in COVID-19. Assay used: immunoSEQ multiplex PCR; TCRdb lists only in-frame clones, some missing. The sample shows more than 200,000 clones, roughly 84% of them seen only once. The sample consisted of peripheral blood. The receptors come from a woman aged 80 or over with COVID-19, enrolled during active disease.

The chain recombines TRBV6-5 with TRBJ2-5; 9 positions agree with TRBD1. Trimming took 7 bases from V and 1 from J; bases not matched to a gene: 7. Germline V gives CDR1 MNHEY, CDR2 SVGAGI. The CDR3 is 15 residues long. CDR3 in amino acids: CASTLGTGPQETQYF. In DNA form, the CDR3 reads TGTGCCAGCACCCTGGGGACAGGGCCCCAAGAGACCCAGTACTTC.

The CDR3 loop is CASSLGQGFGYTF. DNA of the CDR3: TGTGCCAGCAGCTTGGGACAGGGTTTTGGCTACACCTTC. The J gene is TRBJ1-2, the V gene TRBV7-9, with 9 positions matching TRBD1. Trimming at V came to 3 bases and at J to 7 bases, leaving 3 bases not matched to a gene. The CDR3 has 13 amino acids. Germline lookup yields CDR1 SEHNR and CDR2 FQNEAQ (reference sequence).

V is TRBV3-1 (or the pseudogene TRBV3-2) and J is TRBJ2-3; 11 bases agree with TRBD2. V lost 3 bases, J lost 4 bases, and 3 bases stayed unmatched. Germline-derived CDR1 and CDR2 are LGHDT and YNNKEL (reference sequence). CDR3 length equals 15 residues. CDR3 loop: CASSQALAGADTQYF. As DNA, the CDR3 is TGTGCCAGCAGCCAGGCACTAGCGGGGGCAGATACGCAGTATTTT.

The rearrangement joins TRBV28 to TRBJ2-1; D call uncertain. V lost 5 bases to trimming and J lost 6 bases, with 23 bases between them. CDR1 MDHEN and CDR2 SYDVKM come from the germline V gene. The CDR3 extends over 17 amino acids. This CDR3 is CASSPEAIGFGRNEQFF. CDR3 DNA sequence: TGTGCCAGCAGTCCCGAGGCCATCGGCTTTGGCCGCAATGAGCAGTTCTTC.

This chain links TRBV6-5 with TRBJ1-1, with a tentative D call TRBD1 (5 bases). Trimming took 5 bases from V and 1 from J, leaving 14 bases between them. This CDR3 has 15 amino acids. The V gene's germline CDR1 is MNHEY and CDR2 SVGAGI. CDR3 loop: CASSQTGVGNTEAFF. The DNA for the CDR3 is TGTGCCAGCAGTCAAACAGGAGTTGGGAACACTGAAGCTTTCTTT.

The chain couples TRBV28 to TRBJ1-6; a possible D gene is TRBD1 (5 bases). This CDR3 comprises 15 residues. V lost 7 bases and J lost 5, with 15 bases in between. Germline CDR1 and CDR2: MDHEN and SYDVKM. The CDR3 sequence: CASTLGGPNNSPLHF. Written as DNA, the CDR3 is TGTGCCAGCACCCTCGGGGGACCAAATAATTCACCCCTCCACTTT.

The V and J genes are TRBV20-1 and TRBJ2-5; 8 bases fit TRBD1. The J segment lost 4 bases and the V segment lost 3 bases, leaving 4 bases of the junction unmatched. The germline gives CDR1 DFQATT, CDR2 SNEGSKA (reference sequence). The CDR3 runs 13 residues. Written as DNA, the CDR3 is TGCAGTGCTAGTCGGCAGGGGGCAGAGACCCAGTACTTC. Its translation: CSASRQGAETQYF.

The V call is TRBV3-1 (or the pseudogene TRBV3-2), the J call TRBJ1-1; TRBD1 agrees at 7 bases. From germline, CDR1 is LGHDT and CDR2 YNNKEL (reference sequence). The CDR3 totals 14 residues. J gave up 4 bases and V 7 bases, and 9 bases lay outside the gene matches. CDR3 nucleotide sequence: TGTGCCAGCATACCCAACAGGGGTGGCACTGAAGCTTTCTTT. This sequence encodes CASIPNRGGTEAFF.

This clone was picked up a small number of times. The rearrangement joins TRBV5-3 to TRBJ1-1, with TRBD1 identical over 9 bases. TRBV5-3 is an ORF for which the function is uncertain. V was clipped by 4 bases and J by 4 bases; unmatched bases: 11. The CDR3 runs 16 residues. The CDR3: CARSHRDREVGTEAFF. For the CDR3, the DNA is TGTGCCAGAAGCCACCGGGACAGGGAAGTTGGCACTGAAGCTTTCTTT.

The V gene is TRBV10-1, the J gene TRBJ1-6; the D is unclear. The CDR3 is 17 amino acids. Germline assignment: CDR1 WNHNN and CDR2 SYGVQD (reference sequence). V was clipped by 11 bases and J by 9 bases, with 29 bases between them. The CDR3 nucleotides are TGCGCCGCCAGCCCGAGGCAGCGCCGTATATGGAGTTCACCCCTCCACTTT. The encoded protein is CAASPRQRRIWSSPLHF.

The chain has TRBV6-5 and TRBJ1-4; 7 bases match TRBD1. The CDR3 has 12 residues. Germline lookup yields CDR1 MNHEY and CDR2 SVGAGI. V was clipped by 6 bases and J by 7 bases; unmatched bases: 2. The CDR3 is CASRPGGEKLFF. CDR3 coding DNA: TGTGCCAGCAGGCCAGGGGGTGAAAAACTGTTTTTT.

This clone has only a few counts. The CDR3 loop reads CASSSGTGTYGYTF. In DNA, the CDR3 is TGCGCCAGCAGCTCCGGGACAGGGACCTATGGCTACACCTTC. The chain joins TRBV5-1 to TRBJ1-2; 9 nucleotides agree with TRBD1. Germline V CDR1 and CDR2: SGHRS, YFSETQ. V lost 3 bases and J lost 4; bases outside the gene matches: 4. CDR3 length: 14 residues.

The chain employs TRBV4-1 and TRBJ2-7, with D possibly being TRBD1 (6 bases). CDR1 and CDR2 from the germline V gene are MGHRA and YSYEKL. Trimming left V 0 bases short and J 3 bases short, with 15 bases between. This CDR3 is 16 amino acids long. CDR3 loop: CASSQDPGQKNYEQYF. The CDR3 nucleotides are TGCGCCAGCAGCCAAGATCCCGGACAGAAGAACTACGAGCAGTACTTC.

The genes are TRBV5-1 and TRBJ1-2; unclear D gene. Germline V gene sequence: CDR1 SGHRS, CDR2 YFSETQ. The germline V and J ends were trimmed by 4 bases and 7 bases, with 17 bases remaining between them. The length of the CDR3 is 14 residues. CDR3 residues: CASSPINTGGGYTF. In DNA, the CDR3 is TGCGCCAGCAGCCCCATCAATACGGGTGGTGGCTACACCTTC.

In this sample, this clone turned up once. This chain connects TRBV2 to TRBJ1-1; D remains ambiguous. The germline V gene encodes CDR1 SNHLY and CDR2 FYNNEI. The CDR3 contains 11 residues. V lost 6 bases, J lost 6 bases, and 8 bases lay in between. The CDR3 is CASRIVAEAFF. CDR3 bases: TGTGCCAGCAGGATAGTCGCTGAAGCTTTCTTT.

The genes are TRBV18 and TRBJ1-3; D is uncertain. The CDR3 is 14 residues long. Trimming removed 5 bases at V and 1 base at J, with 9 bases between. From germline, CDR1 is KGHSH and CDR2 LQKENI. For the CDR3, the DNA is TGTGCCAGCTCATTCGGTACGTCTGGAAACACCATATATTTT. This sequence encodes CASSFGTSGNTIYF.

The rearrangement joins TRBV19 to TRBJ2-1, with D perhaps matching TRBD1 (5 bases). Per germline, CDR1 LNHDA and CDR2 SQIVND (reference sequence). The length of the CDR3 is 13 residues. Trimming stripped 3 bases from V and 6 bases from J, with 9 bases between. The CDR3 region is CASSINTGNEQFF. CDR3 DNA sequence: TGTGCCAGTAGTATTAATACAGGCAATGAGCAGTTCTTC.

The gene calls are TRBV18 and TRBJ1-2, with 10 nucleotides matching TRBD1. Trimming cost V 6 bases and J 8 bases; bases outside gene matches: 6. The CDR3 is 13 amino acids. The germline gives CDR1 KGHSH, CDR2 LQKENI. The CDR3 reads CASSPGTGVGYTF. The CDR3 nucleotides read TGTGCCAGCTCTCCCGGGACAGGGGTAGGCTACACCTTC.